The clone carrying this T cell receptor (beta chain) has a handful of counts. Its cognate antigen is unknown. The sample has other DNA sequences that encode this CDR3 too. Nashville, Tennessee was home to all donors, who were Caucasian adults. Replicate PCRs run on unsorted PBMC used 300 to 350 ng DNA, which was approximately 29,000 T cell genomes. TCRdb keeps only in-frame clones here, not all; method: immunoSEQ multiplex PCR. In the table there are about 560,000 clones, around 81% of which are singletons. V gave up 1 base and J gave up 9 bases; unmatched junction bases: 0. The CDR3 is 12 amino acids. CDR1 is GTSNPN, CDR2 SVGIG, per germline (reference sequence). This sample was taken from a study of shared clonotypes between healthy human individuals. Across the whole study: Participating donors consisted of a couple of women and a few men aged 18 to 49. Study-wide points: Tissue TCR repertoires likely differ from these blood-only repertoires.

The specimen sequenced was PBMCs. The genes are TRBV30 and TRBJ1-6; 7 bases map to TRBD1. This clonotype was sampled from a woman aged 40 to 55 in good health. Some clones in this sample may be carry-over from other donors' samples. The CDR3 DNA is TGTGCCTGGAGTGACAGGGGTTCACCCCTCCACTTT. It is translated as CAWSDRGSPLHF.